This T cell receptor (beta chain) is drawn from a study of shared clonotypes between healthy human individuals. Regarding the study as a whole: Clonotypes not shared had lower generation probabilities than those common to all four donors. Donor scarcity curtailed the genetic and exposure-history diversity represented herein.

This table comes from immunoSEQ multiplex PCR, and its TCRdb copy is limited to in-frame clones, with some not included. The sample lists about 660,000 clones, roughly 70% occurring once. The sample holds a few counts of this clone. Its target is unknown. Other DNA sequences in the same sample also yield this CDR3. Every contributor of samples was a Caucasian grown-up residing in Nashville, Tennessee. CD45RA+ naive and CD45RA-negative memory subsets were separated from CD4+ cells. This sequence originates from a woman in her twenties or thirties in good health. Source material: memory CD4+ T cells sorted from blood. Specified subset: CD45RA-negative fraction.

As DNA, the CDR3 is TGTGCCAGCAGCTTGGACCCCGGGACTAGCTACGAGCAGTACTTC. As protein: CASSLDPGTSYEQYF. V and J are TRBV5-4 and TRBJ2-7; 8 bases match TRBD2. The CDR3 is made up of 15 amino acids. V shed 0 bases, J shed 3 bases, and the junction held 5 bases outside the gene matches. Germline-derived CDR1 and CDR2 are SGHNT and YYREEE (reference sequence). Combining the CDR3 with reference TRBV5-4 and TRBJ2-7 gives the whole variable domain ETGVTQSPTHLIKTRGQQVTLRCSSQSGHNTVSWYQQALGQGPQFIFQYYREEENGRGNFPPRFSGLQFPNYSSELNVNALELDDSALYLCASSLDPGTSYEQYFGPGTRLTVT.